The 13 T cell receptor beta chains presented below share a single source sample, sequenced in a study of breast tumors, draining lymph nodes, adjacent tissues. Axillary draining lymph nodes of breast cancer patients supplied the node samples. TCRdb recomputed calls from the multiplex PCR reads with MiXCR, one row per CDR3 protein. This sample yields approximately 230,000 distinct CDR3 sequences, of which 30% to 35% are seen a single time; under 4.5% belongs to the top ten. Material for sequencing was axillary lymph node tissue. Source of these receptors: a female donor with breast cancer. Some clones in this sample may be carry-over from other donors' samples.

The CDR3 DNA is TGTGCCAGTAGTATAACTGGGACAGGGACCTACGAGCATTTT. Translated, it gives CASSITGTGTYEHF. V is TRBV19 and J is TRBJ1-5; TRBD1 matches at 9 bases. V lost 2 bases, J lost 14 bases, and 10 bases stayed unmatched. The CDR3 totals 14 residues. Germline loops: CDR1 LNHDA, CDR2 SQIVND (reference sequence).

This clonotype was seen ten or more times. V gene TRBV9 combines with J gene TRBJ1-2; the match to TRBD1 covers 11 bases. V dropped 3 bases and J dropped 6; count of bases not matched to a gene: 4. The CDR3 consists of 14 residues. The V gene's germline CDR1 is SGDLS and CDR2 YYNGEE. CDR3 residues: CASSAWTGGDGYTF. In nucleotides, the CDR3 is TGTGCCAGCAGCGCCTGGACAGGGGGCGATGGCTACACCTTC.

This clonotype was observed a few times. The genes are TRBV6-6 and TRBJ1-2; D call uncertain. The CDR3 contains 15 residues. V lost 7 bases and J 3 bases, leaving 18 bases between the germline ends. Looked up from germline, CDR1 is MNHNY and CDR2 is SVGAGI (reference sequence). The CDR3 loop is CASNHPSRLYYGYTF. The CDR3 DNA reads as TGTGCCAGCAACCACCCCTCCAGGTTGTACTATGGCTACACCTTC.

At least ten counts were recorded for this clonotype. This chain connects TRBV18 to TRBJ2-7, with a tentative D call TRBD2 (7 bases). The V gene's germline CDR1 is KGHSH and CDR2 LQKENI. CDR3 length: 16 amino acids. Trimming took off 0 bases at V and 5 bases at J, with 17 bases between the two ends. The CDR3 region is CASSPPGGRIVHEQYF. The CDR3 DNA reads as TGTGCCAGCTCACCACCGGGGGGGCGCATTGTCCACGAGCAGTACTTC.

As for this clonotype: Possible read error: a much larger clone is one base away. The chain recombines TRBV12-3 or TRBV12-4 with TRBJ1-4; 9 bases line up with TRBD1. This CDR3 has 16 amino acids. The DNA for the CDR3 is TGTGCCAGCAGTACCGGGACAGGGTCTCTAGGGGAAAAACCGTTTTTT. Translation gives CASSTGTGSLGEKPFF.

The gene calls are TRBV9 and TRBJ2-1; 14 bases fit TRBD2. Germline-derived CDR1 and CDR2 are SGDLS and YYNGEE. This CDR3 spans 14 amino acids. Trimming at V came to 3 bases and at J to 9 bases, leaving 2 bases not matched to a gene. The CDR3 sequence: CASSEGLAGAEQFF. In DNA form, the CDR3 reads TGTGCCAGCAGCGAGGGACTAGCGGGAGCTGAGCAGTTCTTC.

At least ten counts were recorded for this clonotype. The chain uses TRBV20-1 and TRBJ1-5, with a tentative D call TRBD1 (6 bases). The germline gives CDR1 DFQATT, CDR2 SNEGSKA (reference sequence). CDR3 length: 14 residues. V lost 4 bases, J lost 6 bases, and 16 bases lay in between. The CDR3, as DNA: TGCAGTGCTATAATGGGGCAGGGGAGTCAGCCCCAGCATTTT. This gives the protein CSAIMGQGSQPQHF.

This clonotype has only a few counts. The chain employs TRBV18 and TRBJ1-4; D unresolved. This CDR3 has 13 amino acids. Germline CDR1 KGHSH, CDR2 LQKENI. V lost 3 bases, J lost 5 bases, and 7 bases lay in between. DNA of the CDR3: TGTGCCAGCTCACCGACTAGGAATGAAAAACTGTTTTTT. Encoded protein: CASSPTRNEKLFF.

V and J are TRBV6-2 or TRBV6-3 and TRBJ2-1, with D tentatively TRBD1 or TRBD2 (5 bases each). V shed 6 bases and J shed 5 bases, with 23 bases lying between them. CDR1 MNHEY and CDR2 SVGEGT come from the germline V gene. CDR3 size: 17 residues. In nucleotides, the CDR3 is TGTGCCAGCAGCCACCTCGGGACGCCCTTGCTGAACAATGAGCAGTTCTTC. This gives the protein CASSHLGTPLLNNEQFF.

This clonotype was picked up many times. The gene calls are TRBV20-1 and TRBJ1-5, with 7 positions matching TRBD1. Germline CDR1 is DFQATT and CDR2 is SNEGSKA (reference sequence). V was pared by 5 bases and J by 4 bases, with 8 bases of the junction left unmatched. The CDR3 covers 14 residues. Here the CDR3 DNA reads TGCAGTGCTTTAAAACAGGGGTTAAATCAGCCCCAGCATTTT. It is translated as CSALKQGLNQPQHF.

In its sample, this clonotype was seen many times. The rearrangement links TRBV2 to TRBJ1-5, with D perhaps TRBD1 (5 bases). Deletions cut 5 bases from V and 7 bases from J, with 12 bases between. The germline gives CDR1 SNHLY, CDR2 FYNNEI. The CDR3 length is 13 residues. DNA for the CDR3: TGTGCCAGCAGTTCGGGACTGTGGCAGCCCCAGCATTTT. Its translation is CASSSGLWQPQHF.

To note about this clonotype: This may stem from a read error, because a much larger clone lies one nucleotide away. This rearrangement joins TRBV20-1 to TRBJ2-5, with 11 bases aligning to TRBD2. This CDR3 is built from 14 residues. The V gene's germline CDR1 is DFQATT and CDR2 SNEGSKA (reference sequence). After removal of 5 bases from V and 7 bases from J, the junction contained 9 bases not matched to a gene. CDR3 region: CSAATLTSGATQYF. CDR3 in DNA: TGCAGTGCTGCCACCTTGACTAGCGGGGCGACCCAGTACTTC.

The chain couples TRBV12-3 or TRBV12-4 to TRBJ2-7; D tentatively reads TRBD1 or TRBD2 (5 bases each). The CDR3 length is 13 residues. Between the trimmed V and J ends, which lost 4 bases and 5 bases, there was a span of 12 bases. The CDR3 sequence is CASSSSGTHEQYF. CDR3 nucleotide sequence: TGTGCCAGCAGTTCGTCCGGGACCCACGAGCAGTACTTC.